The 10 T cell receptor beta chains presented below share a single source sample, sequenced in a study of patients and donors after allogeneic stem cell transplantation. A single record per CDR3 protein comes from TCRdb applying MiXCR to the RT-PCR reads. This table has some 960,000 distinct CDR3 sequences, 18% appearing once. The sample was blood, either unsorted or a sorted T cell fraction (not recorded which). These TCRs come from a human donor who was either an allogeneic HSCT recipient or a stem cell or donor lymphocyte infusion donor (not recorded which). It is not recorded whose cells these are; they may come from a transplant donor.

Only a few counts were recorded for this clonotype. The chain carries TRBV7-9 and TRBJ2-3; 8 nucleotides agree with TRBD2. Germline lookup yields CDR1 SEHNR and CDR2 FQNEAQ (reference sequence). This CDR3 is 15 amino acids long. V was pared by 2 bases and J by 4 bases, with 5 bases of the junction left unmatched. The CDR3 protein is CASSLPSGYSDTQYF. The CDR3 nucleotides read TGTGCCAGCAGCTTACCTAGCGGGTACTCAGATACGCAGTATTTT.

The CDR3 DNA reads as TGTGCCAGCTTGAAAGGACCGGGGACACCCCTCCACTTT. Translation gives CASLKGPGTPLHF. The chain has TRBV18 and TRBJ1-6; no firm D call. Looked up from germline, CDR1 is KGHSH and CDR2 is LQKENI. V was cut by 7 bases and J by 11 bases, with 15 bases left in between. The CDR3 spans 13 residues.

The chain uses TRBV20-1 and TRBJ1-5, with D possibly TRBD1 on 6 matching bases. In germline, CDR1 is DFQATT, CDR2 SNEGSKA (reference sequence). The CDR3 is made up of 13 amino acids. Trimming removed 3 bases at V and 3 bases at J, with 9 bases between. The CDR3 protein is CSASTGNNQPQHF. The CDR3 coding sequence is TGCAGTGCTAGCACAGGGAACAATCAGCCCCAGCATTTT.

This clonotype was seen a handful of times. The chain carries TRBV24-1 and TRBJ2-1; D assignment may be TRBD1 or TRBD2 (5 bases each). In germline, CDR1 is KGHDR, CDR2 SFDVKD. This CDR3 region has 14 residues. V was pared by 0 bases and J by 7 bases, with 9 bases between. The CDR3 loop reads CATSDLGGLNEQFF. CDR3 sequence (DNA): TGTGCCACCAGTGATTTGGGGGGATTGAATGAGCAGTTCTTC.

The CDR3 sequence: CASSVQVLASTDTQYF. The CDR3 nucleotides are TGTGCCAGCAGCGTTCAGGTACTAGCGAGCACAGATACGCAGTATTTT. The chain has TRBV9 and TRBJ2-3, with 7 bases identical to TRBD2. The trim removed 2 bases at V and 0 bases at J, leaving 6 bases unmatched. Germline CDR1 reads SGDLS; CDR2 reads YYNGEE. The CDR3 is 16 amino acids.

This clonotype was detected only a few times. This chain's CDR3 is CASKPQGLNTGELFF. CDR3 nucleotides: TGTGCCAGCAAACCACAGGGTTTGAACACCGGGGAGCTGTTTTTT. The genes are TRBV6-4 and TRBJ2-2; a possible D gene is TRBD1 (6 bases). The CDR3 sequence is 15 residues long. V was shortened by 7 bases and J by 1 base, with 13 bases between the two germline ends. CDR1 and CDR2 from the germline V gene are MRHNA and SNTAGT.

V and J are TRBV10-3 and TRBJ2-1; D perhaps matches TRBD2 (6 bases). The CDR3 consists of 16 residues. CDR1 and CDR2 from the germline V gene are ENHRY and SYGVKD. V was pared by 0 bases and J by 2 bases, with 11 bases between. In DNA form, the CDR3 reads TGTGCCATCAGTGAGTCGGAGGGGTTAGCCTACAATGAGCAGTTCTTC. Translated, it gives CAISESEGLAYNEQFF.

The chain combines TRBV5-1 with TRBJ2-7, with a tentative D call TRBD2 (5 bases). The length of the CDR3 is 15 residues. Germline loops: CDR1 SGHRS, CDR2 YFSETQ. Trimming left V 0 bases short and J 2 bases short, with 12 bases between. CDR3 sequence: CASSLGGGSPYEQYF. The CDR3 DNA reads as TGCGCCAGCAGCTTGGGAGGAGGTAGCCCCTACGAGCAGTACTTC.

The CDR3 bases are TGTGCCAGCAGCTTAGGGGGACTAGCGAACTACAATGAGCAGTTCTTC. It encodes CASSLGGLANYNEQFF. V usage is TRBV7-9 and J usage is TRBJ2-1, with 10 bases lining up with TRBD2. Germline values: CDR1 SEHNR, CDR2 FQNEAQ (reference sequence). With 1 base clipped from V and 3 bases from J, the junction kept 3 bases outside the gene matches. CDR3 size: 16 residues. Filled out from reference TRBV7-9 and TRBJ2-1, the complete variable domain reads DTGVSQNPRHKITKRGQNVTFRCDPISEHNRLYWYRQTLGQGPEFLTYFQNEAQLEKSRLLSDRFSAERPKGSFSTLEIQRTEQGDSAMYLCASSLGGLANYNEQFFGPGTRLTVL.

V is TRBV3-1 and J is TRBJ2-1, with D unresolved. Looked up from germline, CDR1 is LGHDT and CDR2 is YNNKEL (reference sequence). The CDR3 has 13 amino acids. V gave up 3 bases and J gave up 10 bases, with 13 bases separating them. The CDR3 region has the DNA TGTGCCAGCAGCCATTGGCCCCTTATCGAGCAGTTCTTC. This codes for CASSHWPLIEQFF.